This T cell receptor (beta chain) was captured in a study of blood T cell repertoires in COVID-19. Whole-study context: Samples of COVID-19 (acute and convalescent) were obtained from the United States, Italy and Spain.

This CDR3 contains 15 residues. V lost 5 bases, J lost 4 bases, and 17 bases lay in between. Germline values: CDR1 SGHNT, CDR2 YYREEE (reference sequence). The table came from immunoSEQ multiplex PCR; TCRdb's copy has only in-frame clones and leaves some out. This sample carries 60,000 to 80,000 clones, around 89% of them seen once, and the ten largest clones take 0.55% to 0.75%. This clonotype was obtained from a man aged 60-69 years with acute or convalescent COVID-19. The specimen sequenced was peripheral blood. The V call is TRBV5-4, the J call TRBJ2-3, with D possibly TRBD2 on 5 matching bases. CDR3 DNA: TGTGCCAGCAGATACTACCAACCCGGGGCAGATACGCAGTATTTT. It codes for CASRYYQPGADTQYF.